This passage covers 6 T cell receptor beta chains from one sample sequenced in a study of shared clonotypes between healthy human individuals. Generated by immunoSEQ multiplex PCR, the TCRdb table keeps only in-frame clones and is missing some. This sample has around 1.4 million clones, with 98% found just once. The sequencing input was naive CD4+ T cells sorted from blood. Regarding subset: CD45RA+ positively selected. The receptor source for this set is a man aged 25 to 40 in good health.

This chain links TRBV7-8 with TRBJ1-3; D remains ambiguous. There are 12 residues in the CDR3. In germline, CDR1 is SGHVS, CDR2 FQNEAQ. V was pared by 5 bases and J by 7 bases, with 9 bases between. This chain's CDR3 is CASSPRTNTIYF. CDR3 in DNA: TGTGCCAGCAGCCCCCGGACGAACACCATATATTTT.

V usage is TRBV15 and J usage is TRBJ2-3, with no clear D. V was clipped by 4 bases and J by 4 bases, with 9 bases between them. The CDR3 has 13 residues. CDR1 is LNHNV, CDR2 YYDKDF, per germline (reference sequence). The CDR3 region has the DNA TGTGCCACCAGCATAGAGCTTGCAGATACGCAGTATTTT. Translating it yields CATSIELADTQYF.

This chain links TRBV6-1 with TRBJ2-1, with 16 bases matching TRBD2. The J segment lost 7 bases and the V segment lost 1 base, leaving 7 bases of the junction unmatched. CDR1 and CDR2 from the germline V gene are MNHNS and SASEGT. CDR3 length: 18 amino acids. DNA of the CDR3: TGTGCCAGCAGTGAAGTTAGGAGGGGACTAGCGGGAGGGAATGAGCAGTTCTTC. Translating gives CASSEVRRGLAGGNEQFF.

This clone was detected once. The chain links TRBV5-1 to TRBJ1-3; D is unclear. CDR1 and CDR2 from the germline V gene are SGHRS and YFSETQ. The CDR3 spans 14 residues. Trimming removed 2 bases at V and 0 bases at J, with 6 bases between. In nucleotides, the CDR3 is TGCGCCAGCAGCTTATCGATCTCTGGAAACACCATATATTTT. Translation gives CASSLSISGNTIYF.

This sequence joins TRBV19 and TRBJ1-5; possibly TRBD1 for D (6 bases). Germline CDR1 and CDR2: LNHDA and SQIVND (reference sequence). V shed 5 bases and J shed 5 bases, with 16 bases lying between them. The CDR3 is 15 amino acids. CDR3 sequence: CASSALDRSDQPQHF. CDR3 DNA: TGTGCCAGTAGTGCCCTGGACAGATCGGATCAGCCCCAGCATTTT.

This chain links TRBV4-3 with TRBJ2-3; TRBD2 matches 14 bases. With 0 bases clipped from V and 4 bases from J, the junction kept 6 bases outside the gene matches. Germline V CDR1 and CDR2: LGHNA, YSLEER. The CDR3 is 18 amino acids. DNA of the CDR3: TGCGCCAGCAGCCAAGACCCCCCGACTAGCGGGAGGGCAGATACGCAGTATTTT. It specifies CASSQDPPTSGRADTQYF.